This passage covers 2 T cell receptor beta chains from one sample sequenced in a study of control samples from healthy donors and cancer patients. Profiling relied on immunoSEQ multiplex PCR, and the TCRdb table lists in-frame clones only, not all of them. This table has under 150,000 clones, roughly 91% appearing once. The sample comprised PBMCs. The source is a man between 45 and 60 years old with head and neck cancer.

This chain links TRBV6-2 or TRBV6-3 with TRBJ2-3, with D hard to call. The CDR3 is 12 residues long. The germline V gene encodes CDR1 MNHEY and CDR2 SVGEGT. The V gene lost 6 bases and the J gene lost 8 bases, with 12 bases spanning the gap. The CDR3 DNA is TGTGCCAGCAGCCCCCAGATGGGTACGCAGTATTTT. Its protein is CASSPQMGTQYF.

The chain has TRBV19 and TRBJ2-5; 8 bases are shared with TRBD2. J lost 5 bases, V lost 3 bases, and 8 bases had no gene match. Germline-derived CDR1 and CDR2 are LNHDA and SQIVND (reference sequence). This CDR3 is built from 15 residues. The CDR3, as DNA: TGTGCCAGTAGTATTCGGAGCGGGGGAGGGGAGACCCAGTACTTC. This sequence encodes CASSIRSGGGETQYF.